The 20 T cell receptor beta chains listed next were all sequenced from one sample in a study of T cell changes during pregnancy in multiple sclerosis. Some clones are missing from TCRdb's copy, which holds only in-frame ones; the method was immunoSEQ multiplex PCR. The table includes roughly 80,000 clones, about 91% detected once. The sequencing used peripheral blood, collected before pregnancy. These receptor sequences come from a female donor with multiple sclerosis, enrolled in a pregnancy study.

The chain is built from TRBV4-1 and TRBJ1-2, with unresolved D. Per germline, CDR1 MGHRA and CDR2 YSYEKL. The V end lost 6 bases, the J end lost 5 bases, and 13 bases lay between the germline ends. The CDR3 has 13 residues. As DNA, the CDR3 is TGCGCCAGCAGTCTAGGACTTCTTTATGGCTACACCTTC. Translated, it gives CASSLGLLYGYTF.

The genes are TRBV2 and TRBJ2-3, with D tentatively TRBD2 (5 bases). V was trimmed by 6 bases and J by 1 base, leaving 11 bases between them. Germline values: CDR1 SNHLY, CDR2 FYNNEI. This CDR3 is 14 amino acids long. The DNA of the CDR3 is TGTGCCAGCAGACCCCAGCGGCGCACAGATACGCAGTATTTT. Translated, it gives CASRPQRRTDTQYF.

The CDR3 protein is CASSLGREVYEQYF. Here the CDR3 DNA reads TGTGCCAGCAGCTTGGGGCGGGAAGTCTACGAGCAGTACTTC. The chain uses TRBV5-4 and TRBJ2-7; tentative D call: TRBD2 (6 bases). The CDR3 sequence is 14 residues long. Deletions cut 0 bases from V and 3 bases from J, with 10 bases between. The V gene's germline CDR1 is SGHNT and CDR2 YYREEE (reference sequence).

The CDR3 loop reads CASSPWSVNTEAFF. CDR3 coding DNA: TGTGCCAGCTCACCGTGGTCGGTGAACACTGAAGCTTTCTTT. J is TRBJ1-1 and V is TRBV25-1; D not resolved. Per the germline V gene, CDR1 is MGHDK and CDR2 is SYGVNS. V was trimmed by 8 bases and J by 0 bases, leaving 13 bases between them. The CDR3 sequence is 14 residues long.

The chain combines TRBV7-2 with TRBJ2-3; 7 bases map to TRBD2. The V segment lost 1 base and the J segment 3 bases; nucleotides outside the gene matches: 7. CDR3 size: 16 residues. Germline lookup yields CDR1 SGHTA and CDR2 FQGNSA. CDR3 DNA: TGTGCCAGCAGCTTAGGGGGACGGGGAGGGACAGATACGCAGTATTTT. Amino acids: CASSLGGRGGTDTQYF.

V usage is TRBV7-9 and J usage is TRBJ2-3; 7 bases map to TRBD1. Germline V gene data show CDR1 as SEHNR and CDR2 as FQNEAQ (reference sequence). The V segment lost 1 base and the J segment 2 bases; nucleotides outside the gene matches: 6. The CDR3 consists of 16 residues. The CDR3 region is CASSLGRDSYTDTQYF. CDR3 bases: TGTGCCAGCAGCTTAGGCCGGGACAGTTACACAGATACGCAGTATTTT.

The V gene is TRBV28, the J gene TRBJ1-1; the match to TRBD1 covers 8 bases. The length of the CDR3 is 14 residues. Germline CDR1 and CDR2: MDHEN and SYDVKM. Germline trimming cut 7 bases from V and 4 bases from J; bases unmatched to any gene: 8. In nucleotides, the CDR3 is TGTGCCAGCACCGCTCCCGGGACAGGCACTGAAGCTTTCTTT. As protein: CASTAPGTGTEAFF.

This clone was detected only once. The rearrangement joins TRBV2 to TRBJ2-7; D remains unclear. The CDR3 is 13 residues long. Germline lookup yields CDR1 SNHLY and CDR2 FYNNEI. Trimming shortened V by 6 bases and J by 4 bases, and 13 bases separated the two germline ends. This CDR3 reads CASRLLLLYEQYF. In DNA form, the CDR3 reads TGTGCCAGCAGATTGTTGCTATTGTACGAGCAGTACTTC. Based on the CDR3 plus reference TRBV2 and TRBJ2-7, the full variable domain is EPEVTQTPSHQVTQMGQEVILRCVPISNHLYFYWYRQILGQKVEFLVSFYNNEISEKSEIFDDQFSVERPDGSNFTLKIRSTKLEDSAMYFCASRLLLLYEQYFGPGTRLTVT.

This chain uses TRBV5-1 with TRBJ1-4, with D possibly matching TRBD1 (5 bases). The CDR3 runs 15 residues. Trimming took 4 bases from V and 3 from J, leaving 13 bases between them. Germline V gene data show CDR1 as SGHRS and CDR2 as YFSETQ. The CDR3 loop reads CASSAQGLANEKLFF. The CDR3 bases are TGCGCCAGCAGCGCCCAGGGTCTCGCTAATGAAAAACTGTTTTTT.

V gene TRBV5-1 combines with J gene TRBJ1-6; 8 nucleotides align to TRBD1. The germline CDR1 and CDR2 sequences are SGHRS and YFSETQ. CDR3 size: 15 residues. Losses at the gene ends were 4 bases for V and 9 bases for J; bases not matched to a gene: 9. CDR3 protein: CASSPETGDSSPLHF. CDR3 coding DNA: TGCGCCAGCAGCCCCGAGACAGGGGACAGTTCACCCCTCCACTTT.

The chain uses TRBV5-6 and TRBJ2-7, with 11 positions matching TRBD2. Germline loops: CDR1 SGHDT, CDR2 YYEEEE. This CDR3 is built from 18 residues. V trimming: 1 base; J trimming: 2 bases; junction bases outside the gene matches: 11. This CDR3 reads CASSLLGSGGASAYEQYF. The CDR3 DNA follows: TGTGCCAGCAGCTTGTTGGGTAGCGGGGGGGCCAGCGCCTACGAGCAGTACTTC.

The chain employs TRBV30 and TRBJ1-3, with D unclear. The CDR3 sequence is 13 residues long. V lost 5 bases, J lost 0 bases, and 8 bases lay in between. In germline, CDR1 is GTSNPN, CDR2 SVGIG (reference sequence). CDR3 bases: TGTGCCTGGTCTGTCTCCTCTGGAAACACCATATATTTT. As protein: CAWSVSSGNTIYF.

This clone was seen only a few times. This sequence joins TRBV9 and TRBJ1-2; the D gene is possibly TRBD1 (6 bases). The germline CDR1 and CDR2 sequences are SGDLS and YYNGEE. CDR3 length: 16 amino acids. V dropped 6 bases and J dropped 4 bases, with 22 bases sitting between them. DNA of the CDR3: TGTGCCAGCACCCCAGGGGTAGGTGTCAACTTCTATGGCTACACCTTC. It specifies CASTPGVGVNFYGYTF.

This clone has only one observation. CDR3 DNA: TGTGCCAGCAGCGTAGGAGCGGGGGCCTACGAGCAGTACTTC. Amino acids: CASSVGAGAYEQYF. This rearrangement joins TRBV9 to TRBJ2-7; 8 positions agree with TRBD2. The V segment lost 0 bases and the J segment 2 bases; nucleotides outside the gene matches: 1. The germline gives CDR1 SGDLS, CDR2 YYNGEE. The CDR3 contains 14 residues. The full variable domain, completed using reference TRBV9 and TRBJ2-7, is DSGVTQTPKHLITATGQRVTLRCSPRSGDLSVYWYQQSLDQGLQFLIQYYNGEERAKGNILERFSAQQFPDLHSELNLSSLELGDSALYFCASSVGAGAYEQYFGPGTRLTVT.

For the CDR3, the DNA is TGTGCCAGCAGTGGTGGGGCCCGGCCCCAGCATTTT. This codes for CASSGGARPQHF. The chain couples TRBV2 to TRBJ1-5; D is possibly TRBD1 (5 bases). Between the trimmed V and J ends, which lost 4 bases and 9 bases, there was a span of 10 bases. This CDR3 is 12 amino acids long. CDR1 SNHLY and CDR2 FYNNEI come from the germline V gene.

This clone has just a few counts. The rearrangement uses TRBV7-8 and TRBJ2-1; D unresolved. With 5 bases removed from V and 1 base from J, the gap between germline ends came to 6 bases. CDR3 length equals 13 residues. Germline values: CDR1 SGHVS, CDR2 FQNEAQ. This CDR3 reads CASSPGSYNEQFF. CDR3 coding DNA: TGTGCCAGCAGCCCGGGTTCCTACAATGAGCAGTTCTTC.

The gene calls are TRBV2 and TRBJ2-7, with 11 bases lining up with TRBD1. The germline V gene encodes CDR1 SNHLY and CDR2 FYNNEI. The length of the CDR3 is 14 residues. V lost 5 bases and J lost 7; bases outside the gene matches: 7. The CDR3 DNA reads TGTGCCAGCAGTCCCGGGACAGGGGGATCTGAGCAGTACTTC. Protein: CASSPGTGGSEQYF.

This CDR3 reads CASSLQGVDQPQHF. In DNA, the CDR3 is TGTGCCAGCAGCTTGCAGGGGGTGGATCAGCCCCAGCATTTT. This chain joins TRBV5-6 and TRBJ1-5, with 7 bases identical to TRBD1. V was pared by 1 base and J by 5 bases, with 3 bases of the junction left unmatched. The V gene's germline CDR1 is SGHDT and CDR2 YYEEEE. The length of the CDR3 is 14 residues.

The chain carries TRBV5-6 and TRBJ1-6; D ambiguous. Trimming stripped 1 base from V and 8 bases from J, with 10 bases between. From germline, CDR1 is SGHDT and CDR2 YYEEEE. The CDR3 consists of 14 residues. The CDR3 DNA reads as TGTGCCAGCAGCTTGCCTCTCGGTGATTCACCCCTCCACTTT. Protein product: CASSLPLGDSPLHF.

In this sample, this clone turned up once. The chain couples TRBV2 to TRBJ1-1; D ambiguous. The CDR3 spans 15 residues. Per the germline V gene, CDR1 is SNHLY and CDR2 is FYNNEI. Trimming left V 8 bases short and J 0 bases short, with 16 bases between. The CDR3: CASFGVGEVNTEAFF. The CDR3 nucleotides are TGTGCCAGCTTCGGGGTGGGTGAGGTGAACACTGAAGCTTTCTTT.